A selection of T cell receptor beta chains follows, all from one sample in a study of T cell responses to AZD1222 COVID-19 vaccine. Libraries were prepared by immunoSEQ multiplex PCR; TCRdb keeps only in-frame clonotypes and omits some of them. The sample gives over 100,000 clones, roughly 85% of which show up once; more than 7.5% is in the top ten. The starting material was peripheral blood, obtained 28 days after the second dose of the MenACWY control vaccine. These TCRs come from an adult who received the MenACWY meningococcal vaccine as a control. CDR3s include the opening cysteine and the closing phenylalanine or tryptophan. Fields, in order: clone size, CDR3 length, V gene, J gene, D gene, CDR3 protein, CDR3 DNA. The D gene is left open where the match is weak. Clone size appears in some rows only: once, few, many, or a class for an expanded clone.

clone_size: -
cdr3_length: 16
v_call: TRBV19
j_call: TRBJ1-4
d_call: TRBD1
cdr3_aa: CASRRGRQGVNEKLFF
cdr3_nt: TGTGCCAGTAGGAGGGGAAGACAGGGCGTTAATGAAAAACTGTTTTTT

clone_size: -
cdr3_length: 19
v_call: TRBV11-2
j_call: TRBJ1-2
d_call: -
cdr3_aa: CASSLVRSGRGSGNYGYTF
cdr3_nt: TGTGCCAGCAGCTTAGTTCGGTCGGGTAGAGGGTCTGGGAACTATGGCTACACCTTC

clone_size: -
cdr3_length: 13
v_call: TRBV4-1
j_call: TRBJ2-1
d_call: -
cdr3_aa: CASSQASGNEQFF
cdr3_nt: TGCGCCAGCAGCCAAGCTTCAGGGAATGAGCAGTTCTTC

clone_size: -
cdr3_length: 13
v_call: TRBV27
j_call: TRBJ1-1
d_call: -
cdr3_aa: CASSSTVNTEAFF
cdr3_nt: TGTGCCAGCAGTTCGACAGTGAACACTGAAGCTTTCTTT

clone_size: many
cdr3_length: 16
v_call: TRBV19
j_call: TRBJ1-4
d_call: -
cdr3_aa: CASSVHTPSGGEKLFF
cdr3_nt: TGTGCCAGTAGTGTCCATACCCCGTCAGGCGGGGAAAAACTGTTTTTT

clone_size: -
cdr3_length: 11
v_call: TRBV5-6
j_call: TRBJ2-1
d_call: -
cdr3_aa: CASSLYHEQFF
cdr3_nt: TGTGCCAGCAGCTTGTACCATGAGCAGTTCTTC

clone_size: once
cdr3_length: 15
v_call: TRBV3-1/TRBV3-2
j_call: TRBJ2-3
d_call: -
cdr3_aa: CASSQDKGYLDTQYF
cdr3_nt: TGTGCCAGCAGCCAAGATAAGGGTTACTTAGATACGCAGTATTTT

clone_size: -
cdr3_length: 18
v_call: TRBV6-6
j_call: TRBJ1-2
d_call: -
cdr3_aa: CASSRGTRLGGANYGYTF
cdr3_nt: TGTGCCAGCAGCCGAGGGACACGCCTTGGGGGAGCTAACTATGGCTACACCTTC

clone_size: once
cdr3_length: 16
v_call: TRBV2
j_call: TRBJ2-7
d_call: -
cdr3_aa: CASSDIMLGPGYEQYF
cdr3_nt: TGTGCCAGCAGTGACATTATGTTGGGGCCAGGCTACGAGCAGTACTTC

clone_size: -
cdr3_length: 15
v_call: TRBV27
j_call: TRBJ1-2
d_call: -
cdr3_aa: CASSLSYRDNYGYTF
cdr3_nt: TGTGCCAGCAGTCTCTCATACAGGGACAACTATGGCTACACCTTC

clone_size: -
cdr3_length: 10
v_call: TRBV19
j_call: TRBJ1-2
d_call: -
cdr3_aa: CASRNYGYTF
cdr3_nt: TGTGCCAGTAGGAACTATGGCTACACCTTC

clone_size: -
cdr3_length: 12
v_call: TRBV4-3
j_call: TRBJ2-1
d_call: -
cdr3_aa: CASSQRGNEQFF
cdr3_nt: TGCGCCAGCAGCCAGCGAGGCAATGAGCAGTTCTTC

clone_size: -
cdr3_length: 13
v_call: TRBV30
j_call: TRBJ1-2
d_call: TRBD1
cdr3_aa: CAWSTGGSRGYTF
cdr3_nt: TGTGCCTGGAGTACAGGGGGCTCTCGGGGCTACACCTTC

clone_size: -
cdr3_length: 17
v_call: TRBV9
j_call: TRBJ1-6
d_call: TRBD1
cdr3_aa: CASSETRGTGVNSPLHF
cdr3_nt: TGTGCCAGCAGCGAAACCCGGGGGACAGGGGTTAATTCACCCCTCCACTTT

clone_size: -
cdr3_length: 14
v_call: TRBV6-5
j_call: TRBJ1-2
d_call: -
cdr3_aa: CASRNWEGNYGYTF
cdr3_nt: TGTGCCAGCAGGAACTGGGAAGGAAACTATGGCTACACCTTC

clone_size: -
cdr3_length: 15
v_call: TRBV12-5
j_call: TRBJ2-1
d_call: -
cdr3_aa: CASGGGGTGHNEQFF
cdr3_nt: TGTGCTAGTGGTGGGGGAGGGACAGGCCACAATGAGCAGTTCTTC

clone_size: -
cdr3_length: 15
v_call: TRBV6-5
j_call: TRBJ1-1
d_call: -
cdr3_aa: CASSSHGQLGTEAFF
cdr3_nt: TGTGCCAGCAGTTCCCACGGGCAGCTGGGGACTGAAGCTTTCTTT

clone_size: -
cdr3_length: 15
v_call: TRBV18
j_call: TRBJ2-1
d_call: -
cdr3_aa: CASSGDQSSYNEQFF
cdr3_nt: TGTGCCAGCTCTGGGGACCAGAGCTCCTACAATGAGCAGTTCTTC

clone_size: -
cdr3_length: 15
v_call: TRBV3-1/TRBV3-2
j_call: TRBJ2-5
d_call: TRBD2
cdr3_aa: CASHESGGARETQYF
cdr3_nt: TGTGCCAGCCATGAGAGCGGGGGGGCCCGGGAGACCCAGTACTTC

clone_size: -
cdr3_length: 13
v_call: TRBV12-3/TRBV12-4
j_call: TRBJ1-2
d_call: -
cdr3_aa: CASTPQTNYGYTF
cdr3_nt: TGTGCCAGCACCCCCCAAACTAACTATGGCTACACCTTC

clone_size: -
cdr3_length: 16
v_call: TRBV5-6
j_call: TRBJ2-5
d_call: TRBD2
cdr3_aa: CASSPAGGAGEETQYF
cdr3_nt: TGTGCCAGCAGCCCTGCCGGGGGGGCGGGAGAAGAGACCCAGTACTTC

clone_size: -
cdr3_length: 15
v_call: TRBV3-1/TRBV3-2
j_call: TRBJ1-5
d_call: -
cdr3_aa: CASSQMAGINQPQHF
cdr3_nt: TGTGCCAGCAGCCAAATGGCAGGAATCAATCAGCCCCAGCATTTT

clone_size: -
cdr3_length: 13
v_call: TRBV25-1
j_call: TRBJ2-2
d_call: TRBD2
cdr3_aa: CASSLGGSGELFF
cdr3_nt: TGTGCCAGCAGCCTCGGGGGGTCCGGGGAGCTGTTTTTT

clone_size: -
cdr3_length: 14
v_call: TRBV19
j_call: TRBJ1-5
d_call: -
cdr3_aa: CASNGHGVSQPQHF
cdr3_nt: TGTGCCAGTAACGGACACGGGGTTAGTCAGCCCCAGCATTTT

clone_size: -
cdr3_length: 15
v_call: TRBV3-1/TRBV3-2
j_call: TRBJ2-1
d_call: TRBD1
cdr3_aa: CASSHGGQGYNEQFF
cdr3_nt: TGTGCCAGCAGCCACGGGGGACAGGGGTACAATGAGCAGTTCTTC

clone_size: -
cdr3_length: 13
v_call: TRBV12-3/TRBV12-4
j_call: TRBJ1-1
d_call: -
cdr3_aa: CASSFPGGTEAFF
cdr3_nt: TGTGCCAGCAGTTTTCCGGGGGGCACTGAAGCTTTCTTT

clone_size: -
cdr3_length: 12
v_call: TRBV30
j_call: TRBJ2-7
d_call: -
cdr3_aa: CAWSVGGYEQYF
cdr3_nt: TGTGCCTGGAGCGTAGGGGGGTACGAGCAGTACTTC

clone_size: -
cdr3_length: 16
v_call: TRBV6-5
j_call: TRBJ2-2
d_call: -
cdr3_aa: CASSYSIRVNTGELFF
cdr3_nt: TGTGCCAGCAGTTACTCCATCCGAGTGAACACCGGGGAGCTGTTTTTT

clone_size: -
cdr3_length: 14
v_call: TRBV7-2
j_call: TRBJ1-2
d_call: TRBD1
cdr3_aa: CASSLAGGGYGYTF
cdr3_nt: TGTGCCAGCAGCCTAGCAGGGGGCGGCTATGGCTACACCTTC

clone_size: -
cdr3_length: 14
v_call: TRBV5-1
j_call: TRBJ1-2
d_call: TRBD1
cdr3_aa: CASRPGQSSYGYTF
cdr3_nt: TGCGCCAGCAGGCCGGGACAGAGCTCTTATGGCTACACCTTC

clone_size: once
cdr3_length: 17
v_call: TRBV18
j_call: TRBJ2-7
d_call: -
cdr3_aa: CASSPRNVAGGSYEQYF
cdr3_nt: TGTGCCAGCTCACCAAGAAACGTGGCAGGGGGGTCCTACGAGCAGTACTTC

clone_size: -
cdr3_length: 15
v_call: TRBV19
j_call: TRBJ2-2
d_call: -
cdr3_aa: CASSMAAQGTGELFF
cdr3_nt: TGTGCCAGTAGTATGGCGGCACAGGGCACCGGGGAGCTGTTTTTT

clone_size: -
cdr3_length: 16
v_call: TRBV7-3
j_call: TRBJ2-1
d_call: -
cdr3_aa: CASSSGRDRFYNEQFF
cdr3_nt: TGTGCCAGCAGCTCGGGACGAGACAGGTTCTACAATGAGCAGTTCTTC

clone_size: -
cdr3_length: 19
v_call: TRBV28
j_call: TRBJ2-6
d_call: -
cdr3_aa: CASSEIRGAWISGANVLTF
cdr3_nt: TGTGCCAGCAGTGAGATCCGGGGGGCTTGGATCTCTGGGGCCAACGTCCTGACTTTC

clone_size: once
cdr3_length: 15
v_call: TRBV15
j_call: TRBJ1-2
d_call: -
cdr3_aa: CATSRPDSPLYGYTF
cdr3_nt: TGTGCCACCAGCAGGCCAGACAGTCCTCTCTATGGCTACACCTTC

clone_size: -
cdr3_length: 17
v_call: TRBV3-1/TRBV3-2
j_call: TRBJ2-7
d_call: TRBD1
cdr3_aa: CASSQESRGRPEGEQYF
cdr3_nt: TGTGCCAGCAGCCAAGAAAGCAGGGGGCGACCAGAAGGCGAGCAGTACTTC

clone_size: -
cdr3_length: 15
v_call: TRBV7-2
j_call: TRBJ1-3
d_call: TRBD1
cdr3_aa: CASSYSQGGGNTIYF
cdr3_nt: TGTGCCAGCAGCTACTCACAGGGGGGTGGAAACACCATATATTTT

clone_size: medium-sized
cdr3_length: 14
v_call: TRBV19
j_call: TRBJ1-5
d_call: TRBD1
cdr3_aa: CASSTTGGNQPQHF
cdr3_nt: TGTGCCAGTAGCACCACAGGGGGCAATCAGCCCCAGCATTTT

clone_size: -
cdr3_length: 15
v_call: TRBV5-1
j_call: TRBJ2-3
d_call: -
cdr3_aa: CASSLAGDDTDTQYF
cdr3_nt: TGCGCCAGCAGCTTGGCGGGGGATGACACAGATACGCAGTATTTT

clone_size: -
cdr3_length: 14
v_call: TRBV9
j_call: TRBJ1-2
d_call: -
cdr3_aa: CASSVGTRRSGYTF
cdr3_nt: TGTGCCAGCAGCGTAGGTACAAGGCGAAGTGGCTACACCTTC

clone_size: -
cdr3_length: 19
v_call: TRBV19
j_call: TRBJ1-6
d_call: TRBD1
cdr3_aa: CASNPKAAGGLSYNSPLHF
cdr3_nt: TGTGCCAGTAACCCAAAAGCGGCAGGGGGCTTATCCTATAATTCACCCCTCCACTTT

clone_size: -
cdr3_length: 15
v_call: TRBV9
j_call: TRBJ2-2
d_call: TRBD1
cdr3_aa: CASSRTGQGTGELFF
cdr3_nt: TGTGCCAGCAGCCGAACGGGACAGGGTACCGGGGAGCTGTTTTTT

clone_size: -
cdr3_length: 12
v_call: TRBV18
j_call: TRBJ2-5
d_call: -
cdr3_aa: CASSLRAETQYF
cdr3_nt: TGTGCCAGCTCCCTAAGGGCCGAGACCCAGTACTTC

clone_size: -
cdr3_length: 15
v_call: TRBV9
j_call: TRBJ1-3
d_call: -
cdr3_aa: CASSLDGSSGNTIYF
cdr3_nt: TGTGCCAGCAGCCTCGACGGGAGCTCTGGAAACACCATATATTTT

clone_size: -
cdr3_length: 14
v_call: TRBV6-6
j_call: TRBJ1-5
d_call: -
cdr3_aa: CASSYRGSNQPQHF
cdr3_nt: TGTGCCAGCAGTTACAGGGGAAGCAATCAGCCCCAGCATTTT

clone_size: -
cdr3_length: 14
v_call: TRBV7-9
j_call: TRBJ2-5
d_call: -
cdr3_aa: CASRAQHEGETQYF
cdr3_nt: TGTGCCAGCAGGGCCCAACACGAGGGGGAGACCCAGTACTTC

clone_size: -
cdr3_length: 14
v_call: TRBV6-5
j_call: TRBJ2-1
d_call: -
cdr3_aa: CASTAARGNNEQFF
cdr3_nt: TGTGCCAGCACGGCAGCGCGGGGCAACAATGAGCAGTTCTTC

clone_size: -
cdr3_length: 12
v_call: TRBV3-1/TRBV3-2
j_call: TRBJ1-5
d_call: -
cdr3_aa: CASSRGYQPQHF
cdr3_nt: TGTGCCAGCAGCCGGGGGTATCAGCCCCAGCATTTT

clone_size: -
cdr3_length: 15
v_call: TRBV5-6
j_call: TRBJ2-6
d_call: -
cdr3_aa: CASSLGGLWANVLTF
cdr3_nt: TGTGCCAGCAGCTTGGGGGGGCTCTGGGCCAACGTCCTGACTTTC

clone_size: -
cdr3_length: 11
v_call: TRBV10-3
j_call: TRBJ2-6
d_call: -
cdr3_aa: CASTGANVLTF
cdr3_nt: TGTGCCTCCACTGGGGCCAACGTCCTGACTTTC

clone_size: -
cdr3_length: 14
v_call: TRBV5-1
j_call: TRBJ2-1
d_call: -
cdr3_aa: CASSLDGAYNEQFF
cdr3_nt: TGCGCCAGCAGCTTGGACGGAGCCTACAATGAGCAGTTCTTC

clone_size: -
cdr3_length: 16
v_call: TRBV10-3
j_call: TRBJ2-3
d_call: TRBD2
cdr3_aa: CAISEMSGGSTDTQYF
cdr3_nt: TGTGCCATCAGTGAGATGAGCGGGGGGAGCACAGATACGCAGTATTTT

clone_size: -
cdr3_length: 16
v_call: TRBV28
j_call: TRBJ1-2
d_call: -
cdr3_aa: CASSFLLVGVGTGYTF
cdr3_nt: TGTGCCAGCAGTTTCTTGTTAGTAGGGGTCGGGACGGGCTACACCTTC

clone_size: -
cdr3_length: 13
v_call: TRBV30
j_call: TRBJ2-7
d_call: TRBD1
cdr3_aa: CAWSVVRGYEQYF
cdr3_nt: TGTGCCTGGAGTGTAGTCAGGGGGTACGAGCAGTACTTC

clone_size: few
cdr3_length: 16
v_call: TRBV3-1/TRBV3-2
j_call: TRBJ1-3
d_call: -
cdr3_aa: CASSQDRAIGGNTIYF
cdr3_nt: TGTGCCAGCAGCCAAGATAGGGCAATCGGTGGAAACACCATATATTTT

clone_size: -
cdr3_length: 16
v_call: TRBV2
j_call: TRBJ1-6
d_call: TRBD1
cdr3_aa: CASSVITGGSGSPLHF
cdr3_nt: TGTGCCAGCAGCGTAATCACAGGGGGATCGGGGTCACCCCTCCACTTT

clone_size: -
cdr3_length: 13
v_call: TRBV14
j_call: TRBJ1-6
d_call: -
cdr3_aa: CASSQDGNSPLHF
cdr3_nt: TGTGCCAGCAGCCAAGATGGAAATTCACCCCTCCACTTT

clone_size: -
cdr3_length: 14
v_call: TRBV7-9
j_call: TRBJ2-3
d_call: TRBD2
cdr3_aa: CASSLSGGGDTQYF
cdr3_nt: TGTGCCAGCAGCTTGAGCGGGGGCGGAGATACGCAGTATTTT

clone_size: -
cdr3_length: 12
v_call: TRBV10-3
j_call: TRBJ2-5
d_call: TRBD1
cdr3_aa: CATRQGQETQYF
cdr3_nt: TGTGCCACCAGACAGGGCCAAGAGACCCAGTACTTC

clone_size: -
cdr3_length: 14
v_call: TRBV24-1
j_call: TRBJ1-2
d_call: TRBD1
cdr3_aa: CATSDPRDSYGYTF
cdr3_nt: TGTGCCACCAGTGACCCCCGGGACAGCTATGGCTACACCTTC